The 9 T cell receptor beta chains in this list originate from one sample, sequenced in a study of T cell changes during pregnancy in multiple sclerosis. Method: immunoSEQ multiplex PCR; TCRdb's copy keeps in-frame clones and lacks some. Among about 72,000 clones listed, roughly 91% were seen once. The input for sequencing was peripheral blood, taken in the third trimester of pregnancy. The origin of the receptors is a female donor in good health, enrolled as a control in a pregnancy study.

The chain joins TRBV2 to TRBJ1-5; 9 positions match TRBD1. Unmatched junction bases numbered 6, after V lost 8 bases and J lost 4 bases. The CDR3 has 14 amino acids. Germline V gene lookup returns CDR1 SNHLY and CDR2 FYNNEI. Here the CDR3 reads CASRDRVRNQPQHF. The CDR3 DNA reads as TGTGCCAGCCGGGACAGGGTACGTAATCAGCCCCAGCATTTT.

The CDR3 DNA is TGTGCCAGCAGCCCTCGTAGGGGTTGGGAGCAGTTCTTC. It specifies CASSPRRGWEQFF. The chain links TRBV14 to TRBJ2-1; possible D gene TRBD1, 5 bases. This CDR3 is 13 amino acids long. The germline gives CDR1 SGHDN, CDR2 FVKESK. V was clipped by 4 bases and J by 10 bases, with 14 bases between them. The entire variable domain, with the rest obtained from reference TRBV14 and TRBJ2-1, is as follows: EAGVTQFPSHSVIEKGQTVTLRCDPISGHDNLYWYRRVMGKEIKFLLHFVKESKQDESGMPNNRFLAERTGGTYSTLKVQPAELEDSGVYFCASSPRRGWEQFFGPGTRLTVL.

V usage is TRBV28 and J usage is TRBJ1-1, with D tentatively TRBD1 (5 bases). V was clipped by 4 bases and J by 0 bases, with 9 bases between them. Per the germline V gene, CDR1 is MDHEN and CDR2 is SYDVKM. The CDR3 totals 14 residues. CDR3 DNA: TGTGCCAGCAGTTGGGGGGGATTGAACACTGAAGCTTTCTTT. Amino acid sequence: CASSWGGLNTEAFF.

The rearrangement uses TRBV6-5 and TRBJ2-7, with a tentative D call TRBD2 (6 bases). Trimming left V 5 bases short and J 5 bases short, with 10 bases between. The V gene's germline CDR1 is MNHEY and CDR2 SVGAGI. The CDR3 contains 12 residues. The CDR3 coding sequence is TGTGCCAGCAGTAGGAGGGTTGACGAGCAGTACTTC. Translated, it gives CASSRRVDEQYF.

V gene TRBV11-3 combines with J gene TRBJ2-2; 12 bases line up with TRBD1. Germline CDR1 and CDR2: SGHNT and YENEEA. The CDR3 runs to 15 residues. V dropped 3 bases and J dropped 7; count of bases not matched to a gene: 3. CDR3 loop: CASSLGQGADGELFF. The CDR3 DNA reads TGTGCCAGCAGCTTGGGACAGGGGGCGGACGGGGAGCTGTTTTTT.

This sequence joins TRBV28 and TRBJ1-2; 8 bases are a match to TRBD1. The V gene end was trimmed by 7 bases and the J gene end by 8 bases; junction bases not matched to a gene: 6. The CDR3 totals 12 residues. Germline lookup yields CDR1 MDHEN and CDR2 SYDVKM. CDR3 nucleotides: TGTGCCAGCACCCCGACAGGGGTAGGCTACACCTTC. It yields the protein CASTPTGVGYTF.

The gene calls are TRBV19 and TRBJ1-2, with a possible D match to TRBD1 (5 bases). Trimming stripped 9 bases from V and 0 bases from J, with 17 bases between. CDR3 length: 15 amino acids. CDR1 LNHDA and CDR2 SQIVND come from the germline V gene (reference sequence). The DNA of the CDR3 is TGTGCCAGCACGGGGGGGACTCCAGCTAACTATGGCTACACCTTC. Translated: CASTGGTPANYGYTF.

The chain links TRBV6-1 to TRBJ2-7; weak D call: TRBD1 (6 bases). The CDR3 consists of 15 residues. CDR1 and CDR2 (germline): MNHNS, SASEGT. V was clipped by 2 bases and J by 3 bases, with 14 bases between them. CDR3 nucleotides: TGTGCCAGCAGTGAATCACAGGGAGTCGTCTACGAGCAGTACTTC. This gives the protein CASSESQGVVYEQYF.

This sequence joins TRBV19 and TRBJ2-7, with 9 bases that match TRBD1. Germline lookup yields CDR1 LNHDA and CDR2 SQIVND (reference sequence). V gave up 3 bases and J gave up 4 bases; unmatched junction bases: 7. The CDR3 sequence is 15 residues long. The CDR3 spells CASSMGTGPKYEQYF. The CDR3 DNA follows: TGTGCCAGTAGTATGGGGACAGGGCCAAAATACGAGCAGTACTTC.